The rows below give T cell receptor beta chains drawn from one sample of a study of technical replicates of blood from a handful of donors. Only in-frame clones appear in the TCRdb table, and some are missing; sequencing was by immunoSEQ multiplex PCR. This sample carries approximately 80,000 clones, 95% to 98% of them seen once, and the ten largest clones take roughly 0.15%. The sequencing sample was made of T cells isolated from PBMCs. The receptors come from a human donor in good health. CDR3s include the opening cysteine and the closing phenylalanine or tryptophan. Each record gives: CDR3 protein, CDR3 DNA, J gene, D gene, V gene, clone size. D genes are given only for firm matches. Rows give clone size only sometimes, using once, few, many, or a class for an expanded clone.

CDR3: CASSLGTGGRTDTQYF; DNA: TGTGCCAGCAGCTTAGGGACGGGAGGGCGGACAGATACGCAGTATTTT; J: TRBJ2-3; D: TRBD2; V: TRBV7-9; size: .
CDR3: CASRRRGTENYGYTF; DNA: TGTGCCAGCAGACGACGCGGGACAGAGAACTATGGCTACACCTTC; J: TRBJ1-2; D: TRBD1; V: TRBV11-3; size: .
CDR3: CASGLAGHNQPQHF; DNA: TGTGCTAGTGGTTTGGCAGGGCACAATCAGCCCCAGCATTTT; J: TRBJ1-5; D: .; V: TRBV12-5; size: .
CDR3: CASSLGIADTQYF; DNA: TGTGCCAGCAGCTTAGGTATCGCAGATACGCAGTATTTT; J: TRBJ2-3; D: .; V: TRBV13; size: .
CDR3: CASIMVGGGAEAFF; DNA: TGTGCCAGCATCATGGTTGGAGGAGGCGCTGAAGCTTTCTTT; J: TRBJ1-1; D: .; V: TRBV5-5; size: .
CDR3: CASSLQGNEQYF; DNA: TGTGCCAGCAGTCTACAGGGAAACGAGCAGTACTTC; J: TRBJ2-7; D: .; V: TRBV27; size: once
CDR3: CASSPQVGGQFYHTF; DNA: TGTGCCAGCAGCCCCCAAGTGGGGGGACAGTTCTATCACACCTTC; J: TRBJ1-2; D: TRBD1; V: TRBV9; size: once
CDR3: CSARDGRGAFF; DNA: TGCAGTGCTAGAGATGGAAGGGGAGCTTTCTTT; J: TRBJ1-1; D: .; V: TRBV20-1; size: few
CDR3: CASSSLPGIGYTF; DNA: TGTGCCAGCAGCTCCCTGCCGGGTATAGGCTACACCTTC; J: TRBJ1-2; D: .; V: TRBV7-9; size: .
CDR3: CASSGAGMTDGYTF; DNA: TGTGCCAGCAGTGGGGCAGGGATGACGGATGGCTACACCTTC; J: TRBJ1-2; D: .; V: TRBV2; size: once
CDR3: CASSLYQNQPQHF; DNA: TGTGCCAGCAGCTTGTACCAGAACCAGCCCCAGCATTTT; J: TRBJ1-5; D: .; V: TRBV7-6; size: once
CDR3: CAWSATGTGEIFYGYTF; DNA: TGTGCCTGGAGTGCAACCGGGACAGGGGAAATTTTCTATGGCTACACCTTC; J: TRBJ1-2; D: TRBD1; V: TRBV30; size: .
CDR3: CASSLVRTGGGRSYGYTF; DNA: TGTGCCAGCAGCTTAGTGCGGACAGGGGGTGGTCGAAGCTATGGCTACACCTTC; J: TRBJ1-2; D: TRBD1; V: TRBV11-2; size: .
CDR3: CATSSNRLNSYNEQFF; DNA: TGTGCCACCAGCAGCAACAGGCTGAACTCCTACAATGAGCAGTTCTTC; J: TRBJ2-1; D: .; V: TRBV15; size: .
CDR3: CASKSGDGETQYF; DNA: TGTGCCAGTAAAAGCGGAGACGGGGAGACCCAGTACTTC; J: TRBJ2-5; D: .; V: TRBV6-1; size: .
CDR3: CASSFTGLKETQYF; DNA: TGTGCCAGCAGCTTTACAGGGTTAAAGGAGACCCAGTACTTC; J: TRBJ2-5; D: .; V: TRBV7-6; size: once
CDR3: CASSSGQGREKLFF; DNA: TGCGCCAGCAGCTCGGGACAGGGGAGAGAAAAACTGTTTTTT; J: TRBJ1-4; D: TRBD1; V: TRBV5-1; size: .
CDR3: CASSSRTSGSGNEQFF; DNA: TGCGCCAGCAGCTCCAGGACTAGCGGGAGCGGCAATGAGCAGTTCTTC; J: TRBJ2-1; D: TRBD2; V: TRBV5-1; size: .
CDR3: CASSVVGQSNTEAFF; DNA: TGTGCCAGCAGCGTAGTCGGACAGTCGAACACTGAAGCTTTCTTT; J: TRBJ1-1; D: .; V: TRBV9; size: .